These 8 T cell receptor beta chains were all obtained from the same sample, sequenced in a study of T cell responses to AZD1222 COVID-19 vaccine (dated by TCRdb to the early 2020s). This specimen's time point label, per the study, means: about 28 days (+/-7) after the second vaccine dose. Per the publication, the treatment or condition label means: meningococcal conjugate vaccine given as trial control. Libraries were built with the immunoSEQ multiplex PCR assay. As stored in TCRdb, this immuneACCESS dataset retains in-frame rearrangements with V and J assigned. A fraction of the clones does not appear; measured against another copy, unresolved V genes explain less than half of the discrepancy, and the remainder lacks a known reason. This sample lists 130,000 or so clones; 91% were detected once. Of the sample, approximately 8% falls within the top ten clones. The material sequenced was peripheral blood, taken 28 days after the second dose of the MenACWY control vaccine. The receptors shown here come from an adult who received the MenACWY meningococcal vaccine as a control.

This chain joins TRBV9 and TRBJ1-2, with D perhaps TRBD1 (5 bases). Looked up from germline, CDR1 is SGDLS and CDR2 is YYNGEE. This CDR3 is 17 amino acids long. Trimming took 0 bases from V and 4 from J, leaving 19 bases between them. CDR3 loop: CASSVAPRGDDSYGYTF. The CDR3 DNA is TGTGCCAGCAGCGTAGCCCCTCGAGGGGACGACAGCTATGGCTACACCTTC. Complete variable domain (other parts from reference TRBV9 and TRBJ1-2): DSGVTQTPKHLITATGQRVTLRCSPRSGDLSVYWYQQSLDQGLQFLIQYYNGEERAKGNILERFSAQQFPDLHSELNLSSLELGDSALYFCASSVAPRGDDSYGYTFGSGTRLTVV.

The rearrangement links TRBV28 to TRBJ2-1; no firm D call. Trimming removed 3 bases at V and 6 bases at J, with 9 bases between. The V gene's germline CDR1 is MDHEN and CDR2 SYDVKM. This CDR3 contains 13 residues. CDR3 region: CASSLTVLNEQFF. Here the CDR3 DNA reads TGTGCCAGCAGTTTGACCGTCCTCAATGAGCAGTTCTTC.

The J gene is TRBJ2-1, the V gene TRBV6-2 or TRBV6-3; D ambiguous. The CDR3 has 15 residues. Trimming took off 2 bases at V and 6 bases at J, with 14 bases between the two ends. CDR1 MNHEY and CDR2 SVGEGT come from the germline V gene. DNA for the CDR3: TGTGCCAGCAGTTACGATTCGCGTCTTCCCAATGAGCAGTTCTTC. Translation gives CASSYDSRLPNEQFF.

The V and J genes are TRBV28 and TRBJ1-1; D possibly corresponds to TRBD1 (6 bases). V lost 5 bases, J lost 1 base, and 20 bases lay in between. The CDR3 has 17 residues. The germline V gene has CDR1 MDHEN and CDR2 SYDVKM. This chain's CDR3 is CASSPPRQTGGNTEAFF. CDR3 coding DNA: TGTGCCAGCAGTCCGCCCAGGCAGACAGGAGGGAACACTGAAGCTTTCTTT. The whole variable domain, remainder taken from reference TRBV28 and TRBJ1-1, is DVKVTQSSRYLVKRTGEKVFLECVQDMDHENMFWYRQDPGLGLRLIYFSYDVKMKEKGDIPEGYSVSREKKERFSLILESASTNQTSMYLCASSPPRQTGGNTEAFFGQGTRLTVV.

The V and J genes are TRBV6-2 or TRBV6-3 and TRBJ2-1; 15 nucleotides agree with TRBD2. Unmatched junction bases numbered 8, after V lost 2 bases and J lost 0 bases. Germline V CDR1 and CDR2: MNHEY, SVGEGT. The CDR3 length is 20 residues. CDR3 DNA sequence: TGTGCCAGCAGTTACCGGCTCCGGACTAGCGGGAGGGCCTCCTACAATGAGCAGTTCTTC. Its protein product is CASSYRLRTSGRASYNEQFF.

V is TRBV25-1 and J is TRBJ2-7; D is undetermined. CDR1 is MGHDK and CDR2 is SYGVNS in the germline V gene. The CDR3 loop spans 13 amino acids. Trimming took off 3 bases at V and 3 bases at J, with 9 bases between the two ends. The CDR3 nucleotides read TGTGCCAGCAGTGACCCTCTCGGCTACGAGCAGTACTTC. Protein: CASSDPLGYEQYF.

The genes are TRBV7-6 and TRBJ2-7, with TRBD2 as a possible D gene (6 bases). V lost 5 bases to trimming and J lost 6 bases, with 17 bases between them. Germline CDR1 SGHVS, CDR2 FNYEAQ. The CDR3 has 14 amino acids. CDR3 coding DNA: TGTGCCAGCAGCCCCCGGGAGTCGAGGGCCGAGCAGTACTTC. Translated, it gives CASSPRESRAEQYF. Drawing the rest from reference TRBV7-6 and TRBJ2-7, the complete variable domain is GAGVSQSPRYKVTKRGQDVALRCDPISGHVSLYWYRQALGQGPEFLTYFNYEAQQDKSGLPNDRFSAERPEGSISTLTIQRTEQRDSAMYRCASSPRESRAEQYFGPGTRLTVT.

This sequence joins TRBV19 and TRBJ2-4, with D perhaps TRBD1 (5 bases). Per germline, CDR1 LNHDA and CDR2 SQIVND (reference sequence). Trimming shortened V by 5 bases and J by 7 bases, and 15 bases separated the two germline ends. This CDR3 region has 14 residues. Written as DNA, the CDR3 is TGTGCCAGTAGTTATACCAGGGCCCTTAACATTCAGTACTTC. This gives the protein CASSYTRALNIQYF.